The rows below give T cell receptor beta chains drawn from one sample of a study of blood T cell repertoires in COVID-19. Assay: immunoSEQ multiplex PCR; the TCRdb copy retains only in-frame clones and omits some. The sample consists of about 140,000 clones, roughly four fifths of them appearing once. Source material: peripheral blood. Receptors originate from a woman of 80 years or more in a cohort sampled during active or convalescent COVID-19. Each CDR3 is given with its conserved first and last residue. A D gene is named only where the DNA matches it firmly. The size entry is marked missing in some rows and otherwise reads once, few, many or a size class.

clone_size: -; d_call: TRBD2; v_call: TRBV5-1; j_call: TRBJ2-1; cdr3_aa: CASSLEAGVRRSEQFF; cdr3_nt: TGCGCCAGCAGCTTGGAGGCGGGGGTGCGTAGGAGTGAGCAGTTCTTC
clone_size: -; d_call: -; v_call: TRBV7-8; j_call: TRBJ1-1; cdr3_aa: CASSLKETNTEAFF; cdr3_nt: TGTGCCAGCAGCTTGAAGGAGACGAACACTGAAGCTTTCTTT
clone_size: -; d_call: TRBD1; v_call: TRBV5-1; j_call: TRBJ2-3; cdr3_aa: CASSLPGQGTDTQYF; cdr3_nt: TGCGCCAGCAGCCTACCGGGACAGGGCACAGATACGCAGTATTTT
clone_size: -; d_call: TRBD1; v_call: TRBV5-5; j_call: TRBJ1-1; cdr3_aa: CASSLGQGDYTEAFF; cdr3_nt: TGTGCCAGCAGCTTGGGGCAGGGGGATTACACTGAAGCTTTCTTT
clone_size: -; d_call: TRBD2; v_call: TRBV27; j_call: TRBJ2-4; cdr3_aa: CASSRRGSRAGINIQYF; cdr3_nt: TGTGCCAGCAGTCGGAGAGGGTCCCGAGCGGGGATAAACATTCAGTACTTC
clone_size: -; d_call: -; v_call: TRBV5-5; j_call: TRBJ1-5; cdr3_aa: CASSFGQITNQPQHF; cdr3_nt: TGTGCCAGCAGCTTCGGACAAATAACCAATCAGCCCCAGCATTTT
clone_size: once; d_call: TRBD1; v_call: TRBV10-3; j_call: TRBJ1-4; cdr3_aa: CAISESRTGPEKLFF; cdr3_nt: TGTGCCATCAGTGAGTCCCGGACAGGACCTGAAAAACTGTTTTTT
clone_size: few; d_call: -; v_call: TRBV7-8; j_call: TRBJ1-5; cdr3_aa: CASSLAHRDSNQPQHF; cdr3_nt: TGTGCCAGCAGCTTAGCCCACAGGGATAGCAATCAGCCCCAGCATTTT
clone_size: few; d_call: TRBD1; v_call: TRBV2; j_call: TRBJ1-1; cdr3_aa: CASNRDRSGNTEAFF; cdr3_nt: TGTGCCAGCAACCGGGACAGAAGTGGGAACACTGAAGCTTTCTTT
clone_size: once; d_call: -; v_call: TRBV4-2; j_call: TRBJ1-2; cdr3_aa: CASSPRVQVNYGYTF; cdr3_nt: TGTGCCAGCAGCCCCAGGGTTCAGGTTAACTATGGCTACACCTTC
clone_size: once; d_call: -; v_call: TRBV5-1; j_call: TRBJ1-2; cdr3_aa: CASSSQGDYGYTF; cdr3_nt: TGCGCCAGCAGCTCACAGGGCGACTATGGCTACACCTTC
clone_size: -; d_call: -; v_call: TRBV28; j_call: TRBJ2-2; cdr3_aa: CASSFRSGRVVRNTGELFF; cdr3_nt: TGTGCCAGCAGTTTCCGATCGGGCAGGGTTGTAAGGAACACCGGGGAGCTGTTTTTT
clone_size: once; d_call: TRBD1; v_call: TRBV18; j_call: TRBJ1-3; cdr3_aa: CASSPQKGAAGNTIYF; cdr3_nt: TGTGCCAGCTCCCCTCAAAAGGGGGCCGCTGGAAACACCATATATTTT
clone_size: few; d_call: TRBD2; v_call: TRBV6-5; j_call: TRBJ2-3; cdr3_aa: CAASLAGSTDTQYF; cdr3_nt: TGTGCCGCCTCCCTAGCGGGTAGCACAGATACGCAGTATTTT
clone_size: -; d_call: -; v_call: TRBV19; j_call: TRBJ2-2; cdr3_aa: CASSIVLGMNTGELFF; cdr3_nt: TGTGCCAGTAGTATAGTGCTCGGGATGAACACCGGGGAGCTGTTTTTT
clone_size: -; d_call: TRBD2; v_call: TRBV5-4; j_call: TRBJ2-3; cdr3_aa: CASSFDLGASGGTSTDTQYF; cdr3_nt: TGTGCCAGCAGCTTCGATTTGGGGGCTAGCGGGGGGACTAGCACAGATACGCAGTATTTT
clone_size: -; d_call: TRBD2; v_call: TRBV7-3; j_call: TRBJ2-3; cdr3_aa: CASSLTGTSGAADTQYF; cdr3_nt: TGTGCCAGCAGCTTAACCGGGACTAGCGGGGCCGCAGATACGCAGTATTTT
clone_size: -; d_call: TRBD1; v_call: TRBV5-4; j_call: TRBJ1-2; cdr3_aa: CASSPGQGHYGYTF; cdr3_nt: TGTGCCAGCAGCCCGGGACAGGGCCACTATGGCTACACCTTC
clone_size: -; d_call: TRBD1; v_call: TRBV19; j_call: TRBJ2-3; cdr3_aa: CASSGTGGWYTQYF; cdr3_nt: TGTGCCAGTAGCGGGACAGGGGGCTGGTATACGCAGTATTTT
clone_size: once; d_call: -; v_call: TRBV30; j_call: TRBJ1-5; cdr3_aa: CAWGKSGNQPQHF; cdr3_nt: TGTGCCTGGGGAAAGTCGGGGAACCAGCCCCAGCATTTT
clone_size: -; d_call: TRBD1; v_call: TRBV2; j_call: TRBJ1-2; cdr3_aa: CASSKTTGEGGYTF; cdr3_nt: TGTGCCAGCAGTAAAACGACAGGGGAAGGAGGCTACACCTTC
clone_size: -; d_call: TRBD1; v_call: TRBV11-3; j_call: TRBJ2-3; cdr3_aa: CASSPSMGQKNTDTQYF; cdr3_nt: TGTGCCAGCAGCCCCAGCATGGGACAGAAAAACACAGATACGCAGTATTTT
clone_size: -; d_call: TRBD1; v_call: TRBV10-3; j_call: TRBJ1-1; cdr3_aa: CAIRRQGRGNTEAFF; cdr3_nt: TGTGCCATCAGGCGACAGGGGAGGGGGAACACTGAAGCTTTCTTT
clone_size: -; d_call: TRBD2; v_call: TRBV19; j_call: TRBJ2-7; cdr3_aa: CASSLSGGDSYEQYF; cdr3_nt: TGTGCCAGTAGTTTGAGCGGGGGTGACTCCTACGAGCAGTACTTC
clone_size: few; d_call: -; v_call: TRBV25-1; j_call: TRBJ2-6; cdr3_aa: CASSPAGRFSGANVLTF; cdr3_nt: TGTGCCAGCAGTCCCGCAGGCCGGTTCTCTGGGGCCAACGTCCTGACTTTC
clone_size: -; d_call: -; v_call: TRBV24-1; j_call: TRBJ2-1; cdr3_aa: CATSDARGGSYNEQFF; cdr3_nt: TGTGCCACCAGTGACGCTAGGGGGGGGTCCTACAATGAGCAGTTCTTC
clone_size: -; d_call: -; v_call: TRBV24-1; j_call: TRBJ2-7; cdr3_aa: CATSDMGCRGNYEQYF; cdr3_nt: TGTGCCACCAGTGATATGGGCTGTCGGGGAAACTACGAGCAGTACTTC
clone_size: -; d_call: -; v_call: TRBV3-1/TRBV3-2; j_call: TRBJ1-2; cdr3_aa: CASSYFSGGYTF; cdr3_nt: TGTGCCAGCAGCTATTTCAGCGGCGGCTACACCTTC
clone_size: once; d_call: -; v_call: TRBV11-2; j_call: TRBJ1-2; cdr3_aa: CASSTGGEGYGYTF; cdr3_nt: TGTGCCAGCAGCACAGGAGGGGAAGGGTATGGCTACACCTTC
clone_size: -; d_call: TRBD1; v_call: TRBV6-6; j_call: TRBJ1-5; cdr3_aa: CASRPGQPPNQPQHF; cdr3_nt: TGTGCCAGCAGGCCGGGACAGCCTCCCAATCAGCCCCAGCATTTT
clone_size: -; d_call: -; v_call: TRBV18; j_call: TRBJ1-2; cdr3_aa: CASSPAESGYTF; cdr3_nt: TGTGCCAGCTCACCTGCGGAGTCTGGCTACACCTTC
clone_size: -; d_call: TRBD1; v_call: TRBV19; j_call: TRBJ1-2; cdr3_aa: CASSMQGAGGYTF; cdr3_nt: TGTGCCAGTAGTATGCAGGGGGCGGGTGGCTACACCTTC
clone_size: -; d_call: TRBD2; v_call: TRBV24-1; j_call: TRBJ2-5; cdr3_aa: CATSSPGLAAGGTQYF; cdr3_nt: TGTGCCACCAGTTCTCCGGGACTAGCGGCTGGGGGGACCCAGTACTTC
clone_size: -; d_call: TRBD1; v_call: TRBV6-6; j_call: TRBJ1-2; cdr3_aa: CASNGQANYGYTF; cdr3_nt: TGTGCCAGCAACGGACAGGCTAACTATGGCTACACCTTC
clone_size: few; d_call: TRBD2; v_call: TRBV6-5; j_call: TRBJ2-2; cdr3_aa: CASRPSGGTGELFF; cdr3_nt: TGTGCCAGCAGGCCTAGCGGGGGGACCGGGGAGCTGTTTTTT
clone_size: few; d_call: TRBD1; v_call: TRBV4-2; j_call: TRBJ1-4; cdr3_aa: CASSQLKRIPGQEDEKLFF; cdr3_nt: TGTGCCAGCAGCCAACTGAAGCGGATACCGGGACAGGAAGATGAAAAACTGTTTTTT
clone_size: -; d_call: TRBD1; v_call: TRBV5-6; j_call: TRBJ2-1; cdr3_aa: CASSRTGVPYNEQFF; cdr3_nt: TGTGCCAGCAGTCGGACAGGAGTTCCCTACAATGAGCAGTTCTTC
clone_size: -; d_call: TRBD1; v_call: TRBV30; j_call: TRBJ1-6; cdr3_aa: CAWRADRLRNSPLHF; cdr3_nt: TGTGCCTGGAGAGCGGACAGGCTTAGAAATTCACCCCTCCACTTT
clone_size: -; d_call: -; v_call: TRBV27; j_call: TRBJ2-3; cdr3_aa: CASSFSPRGAKDTQYF; cdr3_nt: TGTGCCAGCAGTTTCTCCCCCCGTGGTGCGAAAGATACGCAGTATTTT
clone_size: -; d_call: TRBD2; v_call: TRBV5-1; j_call: TRBJ2-1; cdr3_aa: CASSRWTRSYNEQFF; cdr3_nt: TGCGCCAGCAGCCGGTGGACTAGGTCCTACAATGAGCAGTTCTTC
clone_size: -; d_call: -; v_call: TRBV28; j_call: TRBJ1-6; cdr3_aa: CASSSQARIHNSPLHF; cdr3_nt: TGTGCCAGCAGCTCACAGGCAAGAATACATAATTCACCCCTCCACTTT
clone_size: once; d_call: -; v_call: TRBV19; j_call: TRBJ2-7; cdr3_aa: CASSTRQDSYEQYF; cdr3_nt: TGTGCCAGTAGTACGCGACAGGACTCCTACGAGCAGTACTTC